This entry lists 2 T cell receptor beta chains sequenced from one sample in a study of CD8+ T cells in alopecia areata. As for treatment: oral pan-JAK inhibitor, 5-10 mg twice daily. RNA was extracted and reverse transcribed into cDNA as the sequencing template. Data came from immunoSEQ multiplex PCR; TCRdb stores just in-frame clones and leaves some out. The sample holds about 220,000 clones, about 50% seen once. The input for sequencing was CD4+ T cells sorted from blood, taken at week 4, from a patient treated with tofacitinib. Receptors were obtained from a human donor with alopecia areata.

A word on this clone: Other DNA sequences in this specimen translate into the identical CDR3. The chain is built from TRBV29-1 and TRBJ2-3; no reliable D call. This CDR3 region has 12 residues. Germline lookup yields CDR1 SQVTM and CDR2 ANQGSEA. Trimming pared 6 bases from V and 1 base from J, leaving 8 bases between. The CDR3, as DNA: TGCAGCGTGTGGCAGGGCACAGATACGCAGTATTTT. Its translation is CSVWQGTDTQYF.

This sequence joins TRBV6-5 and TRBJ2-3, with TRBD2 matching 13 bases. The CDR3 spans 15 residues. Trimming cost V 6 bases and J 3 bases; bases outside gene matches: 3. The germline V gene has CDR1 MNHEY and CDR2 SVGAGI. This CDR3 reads CASRLAGGRTDTQYF. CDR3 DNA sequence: TGTGCCAGCAGACTAGCGGGGGGGCGGACAGATACGCAGTATTTT.